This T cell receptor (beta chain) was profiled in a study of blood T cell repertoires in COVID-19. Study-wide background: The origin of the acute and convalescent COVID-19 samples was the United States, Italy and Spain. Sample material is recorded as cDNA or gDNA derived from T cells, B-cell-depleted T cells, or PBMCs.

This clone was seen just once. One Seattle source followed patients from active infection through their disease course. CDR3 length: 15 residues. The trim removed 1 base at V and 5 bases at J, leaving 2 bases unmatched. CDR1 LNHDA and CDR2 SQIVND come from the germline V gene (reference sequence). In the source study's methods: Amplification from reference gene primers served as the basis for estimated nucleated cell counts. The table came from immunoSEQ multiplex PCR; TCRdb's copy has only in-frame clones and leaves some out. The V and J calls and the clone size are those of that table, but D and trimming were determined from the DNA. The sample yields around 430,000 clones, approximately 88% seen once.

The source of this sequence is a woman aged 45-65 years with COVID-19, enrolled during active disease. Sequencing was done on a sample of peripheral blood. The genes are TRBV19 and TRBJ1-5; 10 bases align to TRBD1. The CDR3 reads CASSIGTGGDQPQHF. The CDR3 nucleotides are TGTGCCAGTAGTATAGGGACAGGGGGGGATCAGCCCCAGCATTTT.